This T cell receptor (beta chain) was observed in a study of cytomegalovirus exposure and HLA in healthy donors. Study-level findings and limits: In a later analysis, V- and J-gene trimming of beta chains associated with a DCLRE1C missense variant, replicated independently. A list of about 180 TCR beta chains associated with cytomegalovirus was given. Reports credit the classifier with highly specific, highly sensitive diagnosis of cytomegalovirus status.

This clone showed up just a few times. No antigen is known for it. PCR used 60 Vbeta primers and 13 Jbeta primers. Per the authors' pipeline: It was a later analysis that counted tens of millions of unique TCR beta chains, of which roughly 11 million were shared. The repertoire was sequenced with immunoSEQ multiplex PCR; TCRdb's copy has only in-frame clones and lacks some. V and J calls and clone size are as listed in that table; D and trimming were resolved from the DNA. The sample consists of 110,000 to 150,000 clones, 65% to 80% of them appearing once. V was pared by 6 bases and J by 2 bases, with 7 bases of the junction left unmatched. Germline CDR1 reads MDHEN; CDR2 reads SYDVKM. This CDR3 contains 15 residues.

Sequenced input: PBMCs. The J gene is TRBJ1-5, the V gene TRBV28, with 7 bases aligning to TRBD1. The TCR comes from a woman aged 25-40 years in good health and CMV-seronegative. This chain's CDR3 is CASRSAGGGNQPQHF. In DNA, the CDR3 is TGTGCCAGCAGGAGCGCAGGGGGAGGCAATCAGCCCCAGCATTTT.